Below, 6 T cell receptor beta chains from the same sample are listed, as sequenced in a study of CD8 T cells in ankylosing spondylitis. Overall study findings and caveats: Apparently characteristic of ankylosing spondylitis blood was a TCR beta motif (fewer than ten highly homologous variants).

TCRdb reprocessed the 5' RACE reads with MiXCR, giving one entry per CDR3 protein. The table includes more than 600,000 distinct CDR3 sequences, around 20% detected once. These TCRs are of unknown antigen specificity. The sample taken for sequencing was blood, either unsorted or a sorted T cell fraction (not recorded which). These receptors were obtained from a male donor with ankylosing spondylitis.

The chain uses TRBV2 and TRBJ2-5; D is ambiguous. CDR3 size: 13 residues. CDR1 SNHLY and CDR2 FYNNEI come from the germline V gene. The V gene lost 8 bases and the J gene lost 1 base, with 11 bases spanning the gap. The CDR3 nucleotides read TGTGCCAGCTTCGGCGGTTTCCAAGAGACCCAGTACTTC. Residues: CASFGGFQETQYF.

V is TRBV28 and J is TRBJ2-3, with 12 nucleotides matching TRBD2. J was trimmed by 3 bases and V by 6 bases; bases with no gene match: 10. The CDR3 covers 17 residues. Per the germline V gene, CDR1 is MDHEN and CDR2 is SYDVKM. Written as DNA, the CDR3 is TGTGCCAGCAGCTACCCCCCGACTAGCGGGAGAACAGATACGCAGTATTTT. Residues: CASSYPPTSGRTDTQYF.

This sequence joins TRBV2 and TRBJ1-2; 8 nucleotides align to TRBD1. V trimming: 4 bases; J trimming: 8 bases; junction bases outside the gene matches: 15. Germline lookup yields CDR1 SNHLY and CDR2 FYNNEI. The CDR3 extends over 16 amino acids. The CDR3, as DNA: TGTGCCAGCAGTGTATCCCAGGGGGCAGTAAGGGGCGGCTACACCTTC. Protein product: CASSVSQGAVRGGYTF. The full variable domain, with the rest looked up from reference TRBV2 and TRBJ1-2, is EPEVTQTPSHQVTQMGQEVILRCVPISNHLYFYWYRQILGQKVEFLVSFYNNEISEKSEIFDDQFSVERPDGSNFTLKIRSTKLEDSAMYFCASSVSQGAVRGGYTFGSGTRLTVV.

Only a few counts were recorded for this clonotype. The rearrangement uses TRBV5-5 and TRBJ1-1; 9 bases are shared with TRBD1. Germline V CDR1 and CDR2: SGHKS, YYEKEE (reference sequence). V lost 0 bases to trimming and J lost 3 bases; unmatched junction nucleotides: 3. CDR3 size: 15 residues. The DNA for the CDR3 is TGTGCCAGCAGCTTGGGACAGGGGGTTCACACTGAAGCTTTCTTT. Residues: CASSLGQGVHTEAFF.

In this sample, this clonotype turned up a few times. The V gene is TRBV7-1, the J gene TRBJ2-4, with 7 positions matching TRBD2. TRBV7-1 is noted as an ORF with a role that remains uncertain. V shed 3 bases and J 0 bases; nucleotides not matched to a gene: 23. CDR3 size: 22 residues. The CDR3 protein is CASSSPARSSGITPVAKNIQYF. CDR3 DNA: TGTGCCAGCAGCTCCCCTGCGCGTTCTAGCGGAATTACACCCGTAGCCAAAAACATTCAGTACTTC.

This clonotype was recorded a few times. The V call is TRBV6-5, the J call TRBJ1-6; D may be TRBD1 (6 bases). The CDR3 spans 17 residues. V gave up 0 bases and J gave up 5 bases, with 14 bases separating them. The V gene's germline CDR1 is MNHEY and CDR2 SVGAGI. CDR3 sequence reads: CASSYSPTGGHNSPLHF. CDR3 bases: TGTGCCAGCAGTTACTCGCCGACAGGAGGCCATAATTCACCCCTCCACTTT.